The clone carrying this T cell receptor beta chain has only a few counts. Its antigen is as yet unknown. Each gene name is a mouse one. This sample stems from a study of CD8+ T cells in alopecia areata. Study conclusions and caveats: Scalp sequencing also captures normal skin's resident alphabeta T cells.

The authors extracted RNA and reverse transcribed it into cDNA as the sequencing template. Here immunoSEQ multiplex PCR was the method, and the copy in TCRdb shows in-frame clones only, minus some. The sample has about 300,000 clones, none seen only once; the top ten hold 1.2%. Markers including CD4, CD8alpha, NKG2D and NKG2ACE guided sorting of pooled cutaneous lymph node cells. The sequencing input was CD4+ T cells sorted from a lymph node. The origin of this receptor is a C3H/HeJ mouse with alopecia areata. For this strain, the MHC haplotype corresponds to H2-k.

CDR3 loop: CTCSADPRGHNSPLYF. The CDR3 DNA, read in part, is TGCACCTGCAGTGCAGATCCCAGGGGGCACAATTCGCCC. V is TRBV1 and J is TRBJ1-6; 8 bases are a match to TRBD1. Read coverage stops 3 residues before the CDR3 terminus; the germline J gene supplies the remainder. TRBJ1-6 qualifies as an ORF whose function is uncertain. The germline V gene encodes CDR1 NSQYPW and CDR2 LRSPGD (reference sequence). With 0 bases clipped from V and 7 bases from J, the junction kept 5 bases outside the gene matches. This CDR3 comprises 16 residues.